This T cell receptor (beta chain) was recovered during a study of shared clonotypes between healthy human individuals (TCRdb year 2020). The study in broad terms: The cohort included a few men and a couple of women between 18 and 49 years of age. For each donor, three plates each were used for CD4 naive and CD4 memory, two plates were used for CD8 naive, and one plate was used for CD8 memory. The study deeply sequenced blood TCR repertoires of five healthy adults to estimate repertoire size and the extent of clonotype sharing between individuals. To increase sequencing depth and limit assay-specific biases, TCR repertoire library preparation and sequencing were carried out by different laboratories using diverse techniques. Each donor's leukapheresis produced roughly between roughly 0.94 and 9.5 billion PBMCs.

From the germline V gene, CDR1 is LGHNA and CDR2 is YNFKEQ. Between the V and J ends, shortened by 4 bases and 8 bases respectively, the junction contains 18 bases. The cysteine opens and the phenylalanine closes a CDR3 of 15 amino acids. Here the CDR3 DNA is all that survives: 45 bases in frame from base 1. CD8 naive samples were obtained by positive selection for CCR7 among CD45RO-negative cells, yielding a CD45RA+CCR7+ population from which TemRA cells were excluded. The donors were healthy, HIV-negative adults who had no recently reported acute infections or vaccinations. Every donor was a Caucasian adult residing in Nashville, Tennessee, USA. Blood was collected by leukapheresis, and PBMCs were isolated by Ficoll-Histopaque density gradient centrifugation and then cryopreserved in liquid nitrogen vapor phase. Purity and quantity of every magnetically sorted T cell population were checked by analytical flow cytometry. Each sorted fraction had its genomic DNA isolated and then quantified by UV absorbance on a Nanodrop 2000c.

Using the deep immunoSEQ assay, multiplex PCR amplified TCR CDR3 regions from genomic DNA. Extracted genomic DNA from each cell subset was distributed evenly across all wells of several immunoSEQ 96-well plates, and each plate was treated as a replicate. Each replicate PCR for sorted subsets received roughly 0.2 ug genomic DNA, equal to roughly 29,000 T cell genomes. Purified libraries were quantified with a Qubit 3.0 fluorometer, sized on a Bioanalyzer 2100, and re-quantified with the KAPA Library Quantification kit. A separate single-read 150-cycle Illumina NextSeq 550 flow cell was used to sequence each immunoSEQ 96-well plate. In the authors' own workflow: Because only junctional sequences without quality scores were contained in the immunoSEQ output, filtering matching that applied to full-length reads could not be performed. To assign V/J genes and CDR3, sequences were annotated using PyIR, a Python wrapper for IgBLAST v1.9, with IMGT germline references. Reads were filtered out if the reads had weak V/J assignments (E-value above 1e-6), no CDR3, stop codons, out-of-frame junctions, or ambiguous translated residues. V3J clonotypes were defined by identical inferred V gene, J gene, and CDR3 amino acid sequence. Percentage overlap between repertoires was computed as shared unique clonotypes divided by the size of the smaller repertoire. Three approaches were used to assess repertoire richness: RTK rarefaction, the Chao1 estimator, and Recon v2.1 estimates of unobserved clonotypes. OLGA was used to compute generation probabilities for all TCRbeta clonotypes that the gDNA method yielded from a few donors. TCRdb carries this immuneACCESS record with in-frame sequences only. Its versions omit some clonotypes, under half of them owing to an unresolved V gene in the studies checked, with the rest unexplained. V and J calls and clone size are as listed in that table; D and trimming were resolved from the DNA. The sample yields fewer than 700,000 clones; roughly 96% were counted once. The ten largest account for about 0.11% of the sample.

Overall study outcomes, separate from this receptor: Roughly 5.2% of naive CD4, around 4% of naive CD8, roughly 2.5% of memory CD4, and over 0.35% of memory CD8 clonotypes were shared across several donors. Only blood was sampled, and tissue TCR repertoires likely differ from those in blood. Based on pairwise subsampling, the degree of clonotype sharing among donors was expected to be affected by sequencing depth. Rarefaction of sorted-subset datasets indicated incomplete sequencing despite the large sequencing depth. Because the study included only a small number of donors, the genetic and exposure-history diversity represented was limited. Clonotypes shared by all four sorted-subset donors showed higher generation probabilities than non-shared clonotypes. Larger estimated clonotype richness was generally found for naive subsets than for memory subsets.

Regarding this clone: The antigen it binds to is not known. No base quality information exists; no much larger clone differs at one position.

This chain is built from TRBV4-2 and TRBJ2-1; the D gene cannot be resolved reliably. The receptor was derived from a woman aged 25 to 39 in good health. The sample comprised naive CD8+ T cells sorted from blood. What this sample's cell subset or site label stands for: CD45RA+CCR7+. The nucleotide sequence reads TGTGCCAGCAGCCCCGGCCGTAGTACGGTCGATGAGCAGTTCTTC. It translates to CASSPGRSTVDEQFF.